These 14 T cell receptor beta chains came from one sample sequenced in a study of beta chain features in type 1 diabetes. Expressed TCRB transcripts got sequenced, as all isolated RNA was reverse transcribed. Repertoires were generated with immunoSEQ multiplex PCR, while TCRdb's copy carries only in-frame clones and drops some. The table shows some 410,000 clones, with roughly 13% occurring only once. The specimen was naive CD4+ T cells from blood. These receptors were obtained from a man aged 25 to 45 in good health.

This clone was found a few times. The gene calls are TRBV27 and TRBJ2-2; D uncertain. CDR1 MNHEY and CDR2 SMNVEV come from the germline V gene (reference sequence). The CDR3 covers 13 residues. Trimming pared 6 bases from V and 3 bases from J, leaving 8 bases between. The CDR3 is CASSPWDTGELFF. CDR3 DNA: TGTGCCAGCAGCCCATGGGACACCGGGGAGCTGTTTTTT.

The genes are TRBV5-4 and TRBJ1-4; 9 positions match TRBD1. The length of the CDR3 is 16 residues. The junction had 10 bases not matched to a gene; V was cut back by 2 bases and J by 8 bases. In germline, CDR1 is SGHNT, CDR2 YYREEE (reference sequence). The CDR3 DNA reads as TGTGCCAGCAGCTTCGGAGGGGGACAGGGAAGGGAAAAACTGTTTTTT. Residues: CASSFGGGQGREKLFF.

The chain's CDR3 is CAWSVERTYPSVSGNTIYF. The CDR3 bases are TGTGCCTGGAGTGTGGAGAGGACTTACCCCTCTGTTTCTGGAAACACCATATATTTT. V usage is TRBV30 and J usage is TRBJ1-3; D remains ambiguous. The CDR3 has 19 amino acids. The V end was cut by 0 bases, the J end by 1 base, with 22 bases between. Germline assignment: CDR1 GTSNPN and CDR2 SVGIG (reference sequence).

This clone was detected a few times. V usage is TRBV9 and J usage is TRBJ2-5; TRBD2 is a possible D gene (6 bases). CDR1 is SGDLS, CDR2 YYNGEE, per germline. V was shortened by 3 bases and J by 4 bases, with 10 bases between the two germline ends. This CDR3 is 13 amino acids long. The CDR3 is CASSGAGRETQYF. CDR3 bases: TGTGCCAGCAGCGGAGCGGGCCGAGAGACCCAGTACTTC.

The J gene is TRBJ2-7, the V gene TRBV29-1, with 8 bases lining up with TRBD1. This CDR3 comprises 11 residues. Germline V gene data show CDR1 as SQVTM and CDR2 as ANQGSEA. V lost 7 bases, J lost 3 bases, and 2 bases stayed unmatched. This CDR3 is CSGDRGYEQYF. CDR3 in DNA: TGCAGCGGTGACAGGGGCTACGAGCAGTACTTC.

V usage is TRBV12-5 and J usage is TRBJ2-5; D gene unclear. The CDR3 runs to 12 residues. CDR1 LGHNT and CDR2 FRNRAP come from the germline V gene. Trimming pared 1 base from V and 2 bases from J, leaving 2 bases between. CDR3 sequence reads: CASGLGQETQYF. CDR3 DNA: TGTGCTAGTGGTTTGGGACAAGAGACCCAGTACTTC.

This chain joins TRBV14 and TRBJ1-2; TRBD1 is a possible D gene (6 bases). The CDR3 totals 13 residues. V dropped 3 bases and J dropped 7 bases, with 12 bases sitting between them. Germline assignment: CDR1 SGHDN and CDR2 FVKESK. Here the CDR3 reads CASSQGARGGYTF. The CDR3 DNA is TGTGCCAGCAGCCAGGGGGCTCGGGGTGGCTACACCTTC.

This clone was counted only a few times. The chain recombines TRBV5-1 with TRBJ2-1; TRBD1 aligns across 10 bases. The CDR3 sequence is 14 residues long. The V gene's germline CDR1 is SGHRS and CDR2 YFSETQ. The ends lost 7 bases at V and 9 bases at J; junction bases unmatched: 10. The CDR3 nucleotides are TGCGCCAGCGTCGTTGGACAGGGGGGCAGTGAGCAGTTCTTC. Translating it yields CASVVGQGGSEQFF.

This clone turned up a few times. J is TRBJ1-2 and V is TRBV28, with 8 positions matching TRBD1. There are 12 residues in the CDR3. With 6 bases clipped from V and 4 bases from J, the junction kept 1 base outside the gene matches. Germline V gene data show CDR1 as MDHEN and CDR2 as SYDVKM. The CDR3 loop reads CASRGTGYGYTF. The CDR3 DNA is TGTGCCAGCAGGGGGACAGGCTATGGCTACACCTTC.

This clone was counted between two and nine times. The chain carries TRBV14 and TRBJ2-3; TRBD2 aligns across 10 bases. The CDR3 consists of 16 residues. Trimming at V came to 2 bases and at J to 7 bases, leaving 9 bases not matched to a gene. Per germline, CDR1 SGHDN and CDR2 FVKESK. CDR3 nucleotides: TGTGCCAGCAGCCAACTAGCGGGAGACAACTACAATACGCAGTATTTT. This encodes CASSQLAGDNYNTQYF.

This clone has a count of ten or more. The genes are TRBV14 and TRBJ2-4; tentatively, D is TRBD2 (6 bases). The CDR3 consists of 14 residues. V dropped 4 bases and J dropped 3 bases, with 10 bases sitting between them. Germline loops: CDR1 SGHDN, CDR2 FVKESK. Written as DNA, the CDR3 is TGTGCCAGCAGCCCGCGGGGATACAAAAACATTCAGTACTTC. This translates into CASSPRGYKNIQYF.

This clone has just a few counts. The chain is built from TRBV27 and TRBJ2-5; tentative D call: TRBD1 (6 bases). CDR3 size: 14 residues. Germline V lookup: CDR1 MNHEY, CDR2 SMNVEV (reference sequence). V was cut by 3 bases and J by 2 bases, with 10 bases left in between. The DNA of the CDR3 is TGTGCCAGCAGTTTGTGGGGGCTTCAAGAGACCCAGTACTTC. Amino acid sequence: CASSLWGLQETQYF.

This clone showed up just a few times. The V gene is TRBV19, the J gene TRBJ2-4, with D possibly TRBD1 on 6 matching bases. The CDR3 loop spans 14 amino acids. Trimming stripped 3 bases from V and 8 bases from J, with 14 bases between. The germline CDR1 and CDR2 sequences are LNHDA and SQIVND (reference sequence). CDR3 nucleotides: TGTGCCAGTAGTATGACAGGCTATGGGTACATTCAGTACTTC. Translating gives CASSMTGYGYIQYF.

The chain couples TRBV11-1 to TRBJ2-5, with unresolved D. The germline V gene has CDR1 SGHAT and CDR2 FQDESV (reference sequence). V shed 2 bases and J shed 6 bases, with 7 bases lying between them. This CDR3 is 12 amino acids long. The CDR3 sequence is CASSLSSKTQYF. The CDR3 coding sequence is TGTGCCAGCAGCTTATCATCTAAGACCCAGTACTTC.